The source of this T cell receptor beta chain is a study of beta chain features in type 1 diabetes. Study-level points and caveats: High TCR expression in some cells could lead to their over-representation in cDNA sequencing. Patients showed naive, central memory and Treg TCRB repertoires that appeared more similar than those of healthy donors. The study left unresolved whether HLA type influences TCRB rearrangement. Patients with Type 1 diabetes showed moderately but significantly shorter TCRB CDR3s in all four CD4+ subsets.

The V end lost 0 bases, the J end lost 9 bases, and 14 bases lay between the germline ends. The length of the CDR3 is 15 residues. Germline V lookup: CDR1 SNHLY, CDR2 FYNNEI. As every portion of the isolated RNA was reverse transcribed, the sequencing read expressed TCRB transcripts. The data were produced by immunoSEQ multiplex PCR, yet TCRdb's version contains in-frame clones alone and is incomplete. The sample has 250,000 to 300,000 clones, about 7.8% seen once. This clone has only a few counts. Antigen: not known. Sequencing input: central memory CD4+ T cells from blood. The chain has TRBV2 and TRBJ2-2; the D is unclear. The clonotype was recovered from a woman between 18 and 29 years old in good health. CDR3 loop: CASSEATPVGRELFF. CDR3 nucleotide sequence: TGTGCCAGCAGTGAAGCAACCCCCGTTGGTCGGGAGCTGTTTTTT.